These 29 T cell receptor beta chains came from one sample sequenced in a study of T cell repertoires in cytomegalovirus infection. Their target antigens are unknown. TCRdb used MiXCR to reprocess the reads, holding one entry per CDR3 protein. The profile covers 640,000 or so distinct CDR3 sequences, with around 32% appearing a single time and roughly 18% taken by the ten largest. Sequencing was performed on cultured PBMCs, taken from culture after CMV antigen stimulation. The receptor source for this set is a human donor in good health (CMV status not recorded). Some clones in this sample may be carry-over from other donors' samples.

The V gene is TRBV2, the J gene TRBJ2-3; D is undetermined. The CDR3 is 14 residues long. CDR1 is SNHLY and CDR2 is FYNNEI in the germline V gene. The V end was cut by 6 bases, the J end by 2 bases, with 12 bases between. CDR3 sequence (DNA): TGTGCCAGCAGGCTCGTCTACTCCACAGATACGCAGTATTTT. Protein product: CASRLVYSTDTQYF.

DNA for the CDR3: TGTGCCAGCATGAGGGGCAGGGGGGAGACCCAGTACTTC. Its protein product is CASMRGRGETQYF. The genes are TRBV6-5 and TRBJ2-5, with 7 nucleotides matching TRBD1. CDR1 is MNHEY, CDR2 SVGAGI, per germline. V was pared by 7 bases and J by 5 bases, with 7 bases of the junction left unmatched. CDR3 length: 13 amino acids.

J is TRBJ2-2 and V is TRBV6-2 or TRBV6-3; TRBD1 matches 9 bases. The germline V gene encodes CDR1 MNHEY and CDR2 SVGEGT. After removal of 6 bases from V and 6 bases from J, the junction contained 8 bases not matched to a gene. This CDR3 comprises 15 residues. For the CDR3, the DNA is TGTGCCAGCAGCCACCGGGACAGGGTATCCGGGGAGCTGTTTTTT. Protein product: CASSHRDRVSGELFF.

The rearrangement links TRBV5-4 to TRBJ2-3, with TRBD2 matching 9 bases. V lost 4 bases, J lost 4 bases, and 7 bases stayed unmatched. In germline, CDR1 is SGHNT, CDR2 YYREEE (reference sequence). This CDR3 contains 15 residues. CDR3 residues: CASSPSGTAPDTQYF. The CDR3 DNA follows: TGTGCCAGCAGCCCTAGCGGGACCGCGCCAGATACGCAGTATTTT.

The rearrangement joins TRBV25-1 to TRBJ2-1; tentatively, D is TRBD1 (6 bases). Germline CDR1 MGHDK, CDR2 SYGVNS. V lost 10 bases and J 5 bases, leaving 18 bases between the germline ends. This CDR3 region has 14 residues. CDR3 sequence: CATTRGWTDNEQFF. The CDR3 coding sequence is TGTGCCACCACTCGAGGGTGGACAGACAATGAGCAGTTCTTC.

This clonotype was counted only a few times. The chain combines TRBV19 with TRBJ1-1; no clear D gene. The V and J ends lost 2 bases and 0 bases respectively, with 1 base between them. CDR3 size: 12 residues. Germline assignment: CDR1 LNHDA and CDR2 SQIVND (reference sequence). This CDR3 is CASSILNTEAFF. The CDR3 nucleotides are TGTGCCAGTAGTATATTGAACACTGAAGCTTTCTTT.

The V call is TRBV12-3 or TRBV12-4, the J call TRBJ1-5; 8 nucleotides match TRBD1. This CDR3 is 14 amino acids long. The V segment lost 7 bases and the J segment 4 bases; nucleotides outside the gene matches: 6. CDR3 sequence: CASTPDRVNQPQHF. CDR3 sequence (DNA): TGTGCCAGCACCCCGGACAGGGTAAATCAGCCCCAGCATTTT.

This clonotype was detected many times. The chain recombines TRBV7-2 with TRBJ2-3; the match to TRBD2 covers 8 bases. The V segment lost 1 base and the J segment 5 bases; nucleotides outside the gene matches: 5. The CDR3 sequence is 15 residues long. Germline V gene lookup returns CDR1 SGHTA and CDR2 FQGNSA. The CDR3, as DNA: TGTGCCAGCAGCTTAGATAGCGGGGTTTTAGATACGCAGTATTTT. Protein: CASSLDSGVLDTQYF.

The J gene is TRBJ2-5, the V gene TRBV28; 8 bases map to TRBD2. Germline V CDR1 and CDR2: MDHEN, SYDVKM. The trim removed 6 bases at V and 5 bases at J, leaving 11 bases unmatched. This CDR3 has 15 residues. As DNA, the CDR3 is TGTGCCAGCAGCACGCCGGCCGGGGGGGGCGAGACCCAGTACTTC. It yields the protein CASSTPAGGGETQYF.

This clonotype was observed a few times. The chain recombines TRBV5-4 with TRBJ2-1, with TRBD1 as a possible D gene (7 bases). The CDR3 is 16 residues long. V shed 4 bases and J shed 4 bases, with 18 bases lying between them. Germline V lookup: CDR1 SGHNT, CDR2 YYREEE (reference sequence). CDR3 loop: CASSPTGTVVYNEQFF. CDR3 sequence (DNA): TGTGCCAGCAGCCCGACAGGGACTGTAGTGTACAATGAGCAGTTCTTC.

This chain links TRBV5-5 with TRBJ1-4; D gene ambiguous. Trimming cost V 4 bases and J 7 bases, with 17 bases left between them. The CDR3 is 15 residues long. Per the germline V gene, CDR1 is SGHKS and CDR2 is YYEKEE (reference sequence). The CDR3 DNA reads TGTGCCAGCAGCATAAGACACCAAGCCATTGAAAAACTGTTTTTT. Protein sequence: CASSIRHQAIEKLFF.

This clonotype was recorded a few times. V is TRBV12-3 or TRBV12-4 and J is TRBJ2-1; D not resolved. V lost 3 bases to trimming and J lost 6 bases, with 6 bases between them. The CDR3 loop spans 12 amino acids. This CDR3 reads CASSFSTNEQFF. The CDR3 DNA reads TGTGCCAGCAGTTTTAGTACCAATGAGCAGTTCTTC.

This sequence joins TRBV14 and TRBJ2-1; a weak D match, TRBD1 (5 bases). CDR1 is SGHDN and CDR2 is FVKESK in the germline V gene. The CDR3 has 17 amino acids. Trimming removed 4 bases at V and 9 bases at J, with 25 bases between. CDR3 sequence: CASSRVGARAVLGEQFF. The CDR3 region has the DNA TGTGCCAGCAGCCGGGTAGGGGCTAGGGCCGTTCTCGGTGAGCAGTTCTTC. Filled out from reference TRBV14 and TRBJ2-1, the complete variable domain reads EAGVTQFPSHSVIEKGQTVTLRCDPISGHDNLYWYRRVMGKEIKFLLHFVKESKQDESGMPNNRFLAERTGGTYSTLKVQPAELEDSGVYFCASSRVGARAVLGEQFFGPGTRLTVL.

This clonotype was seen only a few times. CDR3 amino acids: CASSSGRGRQTQYF. The CDR3 nucleotides read TGTGCCAGCAGCTCGGGGCGGGGTAGGCAGACCCAGTACTTC. The chain combines TRBV7-2 with TRBJ2-5, with D possibly TRBD2 on 6 matching bases. Germline V CDR1 and CDR2: SGHTA, FQGNSA. Trimming pared 4 bases from V and 6 bases from J, leaving 15 bases between. The CDR3 is made up of 14 amino acids.

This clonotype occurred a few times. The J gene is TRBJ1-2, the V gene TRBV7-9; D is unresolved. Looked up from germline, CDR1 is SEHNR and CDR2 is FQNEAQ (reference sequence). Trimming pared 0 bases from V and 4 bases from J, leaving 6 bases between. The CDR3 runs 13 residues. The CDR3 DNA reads TGTGCCAGCAGCTTAGCGGCCAGCTATGGCTACACCTTC. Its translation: CASSLAASYGYTF.

Here the CDR3 DNA reads TGCAGTGCTAGCAGGGATATTCAGACCCAGTACTTC. Its protein is CSASRDIQTQYF. V and J are TRBV20-1 and TRBJ2-5, with a possible D match to TRBD1 (5 bases). Germline V gene data show CDR1 as DFQATT and CDR2 as SNEGSKA (reference sequence). Between the trimmed V and J ends, which lost 3 bases and 6 bases, there was a span of 11 bases. The CDR3 has 12 residues.

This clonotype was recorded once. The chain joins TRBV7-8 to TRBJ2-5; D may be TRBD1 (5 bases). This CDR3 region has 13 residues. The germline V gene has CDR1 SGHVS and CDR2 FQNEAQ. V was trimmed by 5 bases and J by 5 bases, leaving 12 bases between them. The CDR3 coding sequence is TGTGCCAGCAGCCGATGGGGCTCGGAGACCCAGTACTTC. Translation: CASSRWGSETQYF.

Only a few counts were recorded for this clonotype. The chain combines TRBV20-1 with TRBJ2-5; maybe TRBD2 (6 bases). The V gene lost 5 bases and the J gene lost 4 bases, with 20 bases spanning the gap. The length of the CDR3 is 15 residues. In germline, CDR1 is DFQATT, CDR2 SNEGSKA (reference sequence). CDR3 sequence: CSALPPTRGGETQYF. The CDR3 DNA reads TGCAGTGCTCTTCCCCCGACGCGGGGAGGAGAGACCCAGTACTTC.

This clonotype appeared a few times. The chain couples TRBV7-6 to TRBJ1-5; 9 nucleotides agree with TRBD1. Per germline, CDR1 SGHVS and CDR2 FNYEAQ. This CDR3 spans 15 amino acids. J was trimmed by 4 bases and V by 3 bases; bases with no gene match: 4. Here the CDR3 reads CASSFGQGRNQPQHF. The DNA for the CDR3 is TGTGCCAGCAGCTTTGGACAGGGGCGGAATCAGCCCCAGCATTTT.

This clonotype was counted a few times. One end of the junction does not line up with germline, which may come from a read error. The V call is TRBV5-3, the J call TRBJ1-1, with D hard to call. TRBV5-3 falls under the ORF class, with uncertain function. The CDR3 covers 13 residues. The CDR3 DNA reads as TGTGCCAGCAGCTTGCAGACCTACACTGAAGCTTTCTTT. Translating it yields CASSLQTYTEAFF.

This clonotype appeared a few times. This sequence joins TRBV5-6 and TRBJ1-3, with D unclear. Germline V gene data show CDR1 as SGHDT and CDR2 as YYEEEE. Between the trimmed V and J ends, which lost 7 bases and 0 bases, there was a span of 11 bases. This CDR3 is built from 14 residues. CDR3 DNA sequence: TGTGCCAGCTGGAAGTATCTCTCTGGAAACACCATATATTTT. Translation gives CASWKYLSGNTIYF.

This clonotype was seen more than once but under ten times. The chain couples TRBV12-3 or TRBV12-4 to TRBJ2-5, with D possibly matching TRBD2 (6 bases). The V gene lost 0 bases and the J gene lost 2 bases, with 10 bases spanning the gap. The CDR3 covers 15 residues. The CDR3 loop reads CASSLARLGQETQYF. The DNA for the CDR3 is TGTGCCAGCAGTTTAGCGCGACTAGGACAAGAGACCCAGTACTTC.

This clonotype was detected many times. The CDR3 DNA reads TGTGCCAGTCAACGCGGGGGATCAAACACAGATACGCAGTATTTT. Protein: CASQRGGSNTDTQYF. The rearrangement joins TRBV7-2 to TRBJ2-3; 7 positions match TRBD2. CDR1 is SGHTA, CDR2 FQGNSA, per germline. J lost 2 bases, V lost 9 bases, and 11 bases had no gene match. The length of the CDR3 is 15 residues.

The CDR3 protein is CASSLIWTETNNEQFF. The DNA for the CDR3 is TGTGCCAGCAGCTTGATTTGGACAGAGACCAACAATGAGCAGTTCTTC. The chain is built from TRBV7-8 and TRBJ2-1; maybe TRBD1 (6 bases). V dropped 3 bases and J dropped 5 bases, with 17 bases sitting between them. The CDR3 is 16 residues long. Germline lookup yields CDR1 SGHVS and CDR2 FQNEAQ.

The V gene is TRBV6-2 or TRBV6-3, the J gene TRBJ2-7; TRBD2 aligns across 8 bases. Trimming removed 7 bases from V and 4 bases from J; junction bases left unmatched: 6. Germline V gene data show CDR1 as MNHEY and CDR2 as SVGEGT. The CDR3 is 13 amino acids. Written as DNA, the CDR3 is TGTGCCAGCACCCGTAGCGGGACATACGAGCAGTACTTC. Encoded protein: CASTRSGTYEQYF.

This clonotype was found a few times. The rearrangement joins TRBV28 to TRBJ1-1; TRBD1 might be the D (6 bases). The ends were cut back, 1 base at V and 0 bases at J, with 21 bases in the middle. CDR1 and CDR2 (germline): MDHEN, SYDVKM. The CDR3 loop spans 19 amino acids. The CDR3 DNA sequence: TGTGCCAGCAGTTTATTTTTTCGTCGCGGACAGTCCATGAACACTGAAGCTTTCTTT. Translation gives CASSLFFRRGQSMNTEAFF. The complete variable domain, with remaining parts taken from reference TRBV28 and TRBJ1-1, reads DVKVTQSSRYLVKRTGEKVFLECVQDMDHENMFWYRQDPGLGLRLIYFSYDVKMKEKGDIPEGYSVSREKKERFSLILESASTNQTSMYLCASSLFFRRGQSMNTEAFFGQGTRLTVV.

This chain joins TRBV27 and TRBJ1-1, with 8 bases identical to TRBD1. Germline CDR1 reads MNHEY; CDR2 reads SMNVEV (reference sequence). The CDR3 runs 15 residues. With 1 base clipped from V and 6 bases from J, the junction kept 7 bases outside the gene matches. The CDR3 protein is CASSLFTGTGSEAFF. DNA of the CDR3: TGTGCCAGCAGTTTATTTACCGGGACAGGCTCTGAAGCTTTCTTT.

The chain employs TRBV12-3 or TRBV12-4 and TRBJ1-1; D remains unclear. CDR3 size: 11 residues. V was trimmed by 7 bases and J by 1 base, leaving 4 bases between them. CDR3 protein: CASITNTEAFF. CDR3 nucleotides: TGTGCCAGCATCACGAACACTGAAGCTTTCTTT.

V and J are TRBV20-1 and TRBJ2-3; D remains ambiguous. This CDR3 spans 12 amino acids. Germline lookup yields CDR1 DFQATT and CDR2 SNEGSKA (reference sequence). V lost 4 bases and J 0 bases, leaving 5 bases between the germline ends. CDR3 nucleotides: TGCAGTGCTAAGTGGAGCACAGATACGCAGTATTTT. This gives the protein CSAKWSTDTQYF.